Below, 30 T cell receptor beta chains from the same sample are listed, as sequenced in a study of OX40 agonist ivuxolimab in advanced cancers. Assay: immunoSEQ multiplex PCR; the TCRdb copy retains only in-frame clones and omits some. The data show approximately 100,000 clones, about 90% seen once. The source was CD4+ or CD8+ T cells sorted from blood, collected in a trial of the OX40 agonist ivuxolimab. Every receptor here comes from an adult with an advanced solid tumor such as melanoma, head and neck, liver or kidney cancer.

This chain connects TRBV19 to TRBJ2-3, with 9 bases that match TRBD1. CDR1 and CDR2 from the germline V gene are LNHDA and SQIVND (reference sequence). The CDR3 extends over 15 amino acids. V lost 5 bases to trimming and J lost 3 bases; unmatched junction nucleotides: 6. This chain's CDR3 is CASSQQGAGTDTQYF. The CDR3 DNA follows: TGTGCCAGTAGTCAACAGGGGGCTGGAACAGATACGCAGTATTTT.

The chain uses TRBV19 and TRBJ1-2; unclear D gene. Trimming shortened V by 1 base and J by 6 bases, and 12 bases separated the two germline ends. This CDR3 contains 14 residues. In germline, CDR1 is LNHDA, CDR2 SQIVND (reference sequence). DNA for the CDR3: TGTGCCAGTAGTATAGGTCCTGTCGAGAATGGCTACACCTTC. It encodes CASSIGPVENGYTF.

V usage is TRBV9 and J usage is TRBJ2-2; no clear D gene. This CDR3 region has 14 residues. Trimming stripped 3 bases from V and 1 base from J, with 7 bases between. Germline CDR1 SGDLS, CDR2 YYNGEE. CDR3 sequence (DNA): TGTGCCAGCAGCGCCTCCGTGAACACCGGGGAGCTGTTTTTT. Translation: CASSASVNTGELFF.

This sequence joins TRBV20-1 and TRBJ2-7; no clear D gene. Germline assignment: CDR1 DFQATT and CDR2 SNEGSKA (reference sequence). Between the trimmed V and J ends, which lost 3 bases and 4 bases, there was a span of 7 bases. This CDR3 has 11 residues. The CDR3 loop reads CSASYLYEQYF. The CDR3 DNA reads as TGCAGTGCTAGCTATTTATACGAGCAGTACTTC.

The CDR3 sequence is CASRDTGDNQPQHF. CDR3 DNA: TGTGCCAGCAGAGATACAGGAGACAATCAGCCCCAGCATTTT. The rearrangement links TRBV6-5 to TRBJ1-5; D perhaps matches TRBD1 (5 bases). Deletions cut 6 bases from V and 3 bases from J, with 12 bases between. Germline CDR1 MNHEY, CDR2 SVGAGI. CDR3 length: 14 amino acids.

J is TRBJ1-4 and V is TRBV6-1, with D unclear. Germline values: CDR1 MNHNS, CDR2 SASEGT. V was shortened by 6 bases and J by 5 bases, with 10 bases between the two germline ends. CDR3 length: 13 amino acids. The CDR3 here is CASSMDRNEKLFF. The CDR3 nucleotides read TGTGCCAGCAGCATGGATAGAAATGAAAAACTGTTTTTT.

The chain joins TRBV19 to TRBJ2-7, with TRBD1 as a possible D gene (5 bases). The CDR3 is 15 amino acids. Germline assignment: CDR1 LNHDA and CDR2 SQIVND (reference sequence). Trimming took off 2 bases at V and 2 bases at J, with 13 bases between the two ends. In DNA form, the CDR3 reads TGTGCCAGTAGTATATCCCCAGGGCCCACCTACGAGCAGTACTTC. This encodes CASSISPGPTYEQYF.

V gene TRBV7-9 combines with J gene TRBJ2-4; D remains unclear. The germline V and J ends were trimmed by 1 base and 5 bases, with 9 bases remaining between them. There are 14 residues in the CDR3. The germline V gene encodes CDR1 SEHNR and CDR2 FQNEAQ (reference sequence). CDR3 loop: CASSLGVGENIQYF. DNA of the CDR3: TGTGCCAGCAGCTTAGGGGTTGGGGAAAACATTCAGTACTTC.

The J gene is TRBJ2-1, the V gene TRBV25-1; D is uncertain. This CDR3 region has 14 residues. Germline-derived CDR1 and CDR2 are MGHDK and SYGVNS. Trimming left V 4 bases short and J 8 bases short, with 15 bases between. The DNA for the CDR3 is TGTGCCAGCAGTGCCTGGGGTGCGCAGGATGAGCAGTTCTTC. Protein sequence: CASSAWGAQDEQFF.

This clone was seen only once. J is TRBJ1-6 and V is TRBV7-2; maybe TRBD1 (6 bases). V was cut by 5 bases and J by 8 bases, with 16 bases left in between. The CDR3 is made up of 15 amino acids. Germline V lookup: CDR1 SGHTA, CDR2 FQGNSA. CDR3 in amino acids: CASSRGGHADSPLHF. DNA for the CDR3: TGTGCCAGCAGCCGAGGGGGACACGCGGATTCACCCCTCCACTTT.

This chain uses TRBV27 with TRBJ2-3, with 10 bases lining up with TRBD2. The junction had 6 bases not matched to a gene; V was cut back by 0 bases and J by 6 bases. CDR3 length: 16 residues. Per germline, CDR1 MNHEY and CDR2 SMNVEV (reference sequence). The CDR3 reads CASSLSRGLARDTQYF. As DNA, the CDR3 is TGTGCCAGCAGTTTATCAAGGGGACTAGCGAGGGATACGCAGTATTTT.

The table lists this clone with a count of one. V usage is TRBV30 and J usage is TRBJ1-3; no clear D. Germline V gives CDR1 GTSNPN, CDR2 SVGIG (reference sequence). With 7 bases removed from V and 0 bases from J, the gap between germline ends came to 10 bases. CDR3 length: 13 amino acids. The CDR3, as DNA: TGTGCCTTGGACGGTAGCTCTGGAAACACCATATATTTT. It specifies CALDGSSGNTIYF.

This clone has just a few counts. CDR3 bases: TGTGCCAGCAGCGTAGGGGATAGCGGCATCAAAAACATTCAGTACTTC. Encoded protein: CASSVGDSGIKNIQYF. V usage is TRBV9 and J usage is TRBJ2-4, with D maybe TRBD2 (6 bases). This CDR3 comprises 16 residues. Germline CDR1 is SGDLS and CDR2 is YYNGEE. V was cut by 0 bases and J by 3 bases, with 13 bases left in between. The whole variable domain, filled in from reference TRBV9 and TRBJ2-4, reads DSGVTQTPKHLITATGQRVTLRCSPRSGDLSVYWYQQSLDQGLQFLIQYYNGEERAKGNILERFSAQQFPDLHSELNLSSLELGDSALYFCASSVGDSGIKNIQYFGAGTRLSVL.

The V call is TRBV29-1, the J call TRBJ1-5; D gene uncertain. Trimming left V 7 bases short and J 0 bases short, with 7 bases between. The CDR3 is 12 amino acids. The germline V gene has CDR1 SQVTM and CDR2 ANQGSEA. The CDR3 sequence: CSGGNSNQPQHF. DNA for the CDR3: TGCAGCGGGGGAAATAGCAATCAGCCCCAGCATTTT.

The chain has TRBV6-4 and TRBJ1-1; 7 positions agree with TRBD1. Per the germline V gene, CDR1 is MRHNA and CDR2 is SNTAGT. The ends lost 3 bases at V and 4 bases at J; junction bases unmatched: 2. This CDR3 region has 13 residues. The CDR3 DNA reads as TGTGCCAGCAGTGAGGACAGGTCCACTGAAGCTTTCTTT. It yields the protein CASSEDRSTEAFF.

This chain links TRBV10-3 with TRBJ1-5; D perhaps matches TRBD1 (5 bases). CDR1 is ENHRY and CDR2 is SYGVKD in the germline V gene. The CDR3 length is 15 residues. With 5 bases removed from V and 10 bases from J, the gap between germline ends came to 21 bases. The CDR3: CAISSGLPGLRPQHF. DNA for the CDR3: TGTGCCATCAGTTCCGGACTGCCAGGGCTCCGACCCCAGCATTTT.

The chain couples TRBV11-2 to TRBJ1-1, with D perhaps matching TRBD1 (6 bases). CDR1 is SGHAT and CDR2 is FQNNGV in the germline V gene. This CDR3 contains 14 residues. Deletions cut 2 bases from V and 5 bases from J, with 12 bases between. CDR3 loop: CASSLSGRGTEAFF. DNA for the CDR3: TGTGCCAGCAGCTTAAGTGGGAGGGGGACTGAAGCTTTCTTT.

This chain uses TRBV4-3 with TRBJ2-1; a possible D gene is TRBD2 (5 bases). The germline gives CDR1 LGHNA, CDR2 YSLEER. V was pared by 1 base and J by 5 bases, with 12 bases between. This CDR3 is built from 15 residues. The CDR3 is CASSQAPGTDNEQFF. The CDR3 nucleotides read TGCGCCAGCAGCCAAGCCCCGGGAACCGACAATGAGCAGTTCTTC.

This chain joins TRBV11-3 and TRBJ2-5, with D unresolved. CDR1 and CDR2 from the germline V gene are SGHNT and YENEEA. V shed 1 base and J shed 1 base, with 7 bases lying between them. The length of the CDR3 is 14 residues. As DNA, the CDR3 is TGTGCCAGCAGCTTAGGGCAGTTCCAAGAGACCCAGTACTTC. It codes for CASSLGQFQETQYF. The complete variable domain, with remaining parts taken from reference TRBV11-3 and TRBJ2-5, reads EAGVVQSPRYKIIEKKQPVAFWCNPISGHNTLYWYLQNLGQGPELLIRYENEEAVDDSQLPKDRFSAERLKGVDSTLKIQPAELGDSAVYLCASSLGQFQETQYFGPGTRLLVL.

The chain employs TRBV14 and TRBJ1-2; D possibly corresponds to TRBD1 (5 bases). V was clipped by 1 base and J by 2 bases, with 11 bases between them. This CDR3 comprises 15 residues. Germline loops: CDR1 SGHDN, CDR2 FVKESK. CDR3 in amino acids: CASSQVAGSNYGYTF. For the CDR3, the DNA is TGTGCCAGCAGCCAAGTGGCAGGGTCCAACTATGGCTACACCTTC.

The rearrangement links TRBV11-2 to TRBJ1-3, with D possibly being TRBD1 (5 bases). The CDR3 loop spans 16 amino acids. Trimming pared 1 base from V and 0 bases from J, leaving 10 bases between. Germline CDR1 and CDR2: SGHAT and FQNNGV. As DNA, the CDR3 is TGTGCCAGCAGCTTAGTAGATACAGGCTCTGGAAACACCATATATTTT. It translates to CASSLVDTGSGNTIYF.

The V and J genes are TRBV5-1 and TRBJ2-1; 8 bases agree with TRBD2. V was pared by 0 bases and J by 2 bases, with 10 bases of the junction left unmatched. In germline, CDR1 is SGHRS, CDR2 YFSETQ. The CDR3 is made up of 18 amino acids. The CDR3 nucleotides are TGCGCCAGCAGCTTGGCCGTAAGCGGGAGAGGAGCCTACAATGAGCAGTTCTTC. It yields the protein CASSLAVSGRGAYNEQFF.

The chain uses TRBV6-1 and TRBJ2-2, with a weak D call TRBD2 (7 bases). The germline V and J ends were trimmed by 1 base and 5 bases, with 14 bases remaining between them. The V gene's germline CDR1 is MNHNS and CDR2 SASEGT. The CDR3 consists of 16 residues. The CDR3, as DNA: TGTGCCAGCAGTGAAGTCGCAGGGAGGGGGACCGGGGAGCTGTTTTTT. Translated: CASSEVAGRGTGELFF.

J is TRBJ2-5 and V is TRBV30, with 7 bases identical to TRBD2. Looked up from germline, CDR1 is GTSNPN and CDR2 is SVGIG (reference sequence). V trimming: 4 bases; J trimming: 5 bases; junction bases outside the gene matches: 10. This CDR3 contains 14 residues. In DNA form, the CDR3 reads TGTGCCTGGAAATTCGAGCGGGGCGGGGAGACCCAGTACTTC. Amino acid sequence: CAWKFERGGETQYF. The full variable domain, in which reference TRBV30 and TRBJ2-5 provide the parts outside the CDR3, is SQTIHQWPATLVQPVGSPLSLECTVEGTSNPNLYWYRQAAGRGLQLLFYSVGIGQISSEVPQNLSASRPQDRQFILSSKKLLLSDSGFYLCAWKFERGGETQYFGPGTRLLVL.

The chain recombines TRBV30 with TRBJ2-3; 8 bases are a match to TRBD2. The V segment lost 0 bases and the J segment 0 bases; nucleotides outside the gene matches: 17. Germline values: CDR1 GTSNPN, CDR2 SVGIG (reference sequence). The CDR3 is made up of 20 amino acids. CDR3 sequence: CAWSVSRRRGASGSTDTQYF. The CDR3 DNA reads as TGTGCCTGGAGTGTATCAAGGCGTAGGGGGGCTAGCGGGAGCACAGATACGCAGTATTTT.

To note about this clone: At one end, the junction sequence differs from germline, possibly due to a read error. The chain joins TRBV6-6 to TRBJ2-7; D is unclear. Looked up from germline, CDR1 is MNHNY and CDR2 is SVGAGI (reference sequence). This CDR3 comprises 13 residues. Written as DNA, the CDR3 is TGCGCCAGCAGTTACTCCGGCAGCTACGAGCAGTACTTC. This translates into CASSYSGSYEQYF.

The CDR3 DNA sequence: TGCGCCAGCAGCTTAGGACAGGAGTATGAAAAACTGTTTTTT. Translated: CASSLGQEYEKLFF. The chain couples TRBV5-1 to TRBJ1-4; 7 positions match TRBD1. Germline V gene data show CDR1 as SGHRS and CDR2 as YFSETQ. The trim removed 2 bases at V and 6 bases at J, leaving 4 bases unmatched. CDR3 length: 14 residues.

J is TRBJ2-2 and V is TRBV11-1, with D perhaps matching TRBD2 (5 bases). Germline V gives CDR1 SGHAT, CDR2 FQDESV (reference sequence). The CDR3 covers 15 residues. Trimming pared 0 bases from V and 1 base from J, leaving 6 bases between. The CDR3 DNA reads as TGTGCCAGCAGCTTAGCGGGAGTGAACACCGGGGAGCTGTTTTTT. Translation: CASSLAGVNTGELFF.

V usage is TRBV19 and J usage is TRBJ1-4; the match to TRBD1 covers 7 bases. Germline values: CDR1 LNHDA, CDR2 SQIVND (reference sequence). This CDR3 is built from 17 residues. The J segment lost 0 bases and the V segment lost 3 bases, leaving 7 bases of the junction unmatched. CDR3: CASSIGQALTTNEKLFF. CDR3 DNA: TGTGCCAGTAGTATTGGACAGGCCCTGACAACTAATGAAAAACTGTTTTTT.

The CDR3 region is CASSFLPASSGNTIYF. The CDR3 DNA sequence: TGTGCCAGCAGCTTCTTGCCGGCGAGCTCTGGAAACACCATATATTTT. This sequence joins TRBV7-3 and TRBJ1-3; D gene unclear. Germline V gene data show CDR1 as SGHTA and CDR2 as FQGTGA. The germline V and J ends were trimmed by 3 bases and 0 bases, with 12 bases remaining between them. CDR3 length: 16 residues.